Following are 14 T cell receptor beta chains from one sample sequenced in a study of metastatic and nonmetastatic thyroid tumors. No treatment of any kind had been given to any patient before thyroid surgery. TCRdb re-clonotyped the PCR reads through MiXCR. The table lists about 90,000 clones, over 8.5% of them singletons, with roughly 10% in the top ten. The sequencing input was blood. The receptors shown here come from a female donor with papillary thyroid cancer or a benign thyroid nodule (not recorded which). Some clones in this sample may be carry-over from other donors' samples.

This clone has a count of ten or more. The J gene is TRBJ2-5, the V gene TRBV20-1, with D tentatively TRBD1 or TRBD2 (6 bases each). Germline CDR1 reads DFQATT; CDR2 reads SNEGSKA (reference sequence). There are 13 residues in the CDR3. V was trimmed by 0 bases and J by 9 bases, leaving 14 bases between them. The CDR3 sequence is CSAREGWGAAQYF. For the CDR3, the DNA is TGCAGTGCTAGAGAAGGATGGGGGGCGGCCCAGTACTTC.

The table lists this clone with a few counts. A much larger clone lies one base from this, so it may be a read error. Here the CDR3 reads CASRYGETQHF. CDR3 bases: TGTGCCAGTAGATACGGGGAGACCCAGCACTTC. The chain joins TRBV19 to TRBJ2-5; TRBD2 is a possible D gene (5 bases). The germline gives CDR1 LNHDA, CDR2 SQIVND (reference sequence). This CDR3 is built from 11 residues. Full variable domain (rest looked up from reference TRBV19 and TRBJ2-5): DGGITQSPKYLFRKEGQNVTLSCEQNLNHDAMYWYRQDPGQGLRLIYYSQIVNDFQKGDIAEGYSVSREKKESFPLTVTSAQKNPTAFYLCASRYGETQHFGPGTRLLVL.

This clone was counted a few times. The chain employs TRBV7-3 and TRBJ1-6, with 7 bases lining up with TRBD1. Germline lookup yields CDR1 SGHTA and CDR2 FQGTGA. The CDR3 covers 14 residues. Losses at the gene ends were 4 bases for V and 9 bases for J; bases not matched to a gene: 6. CDR3 protein: CASSSGQPLSPLHF. CDR3 coding DNA: TGTGCCAGCAGCTCGGGACAGCCACTTTCACCCCTCCACTTT.

This clone has at least ten counts. The rearrangement uses TRBV20-1 and TRBJ1-3; D unclear. V dropped 3 bases and J dropped 4 bases, with 10 bases sitting between them. CDR1 and CDR2 from the germline V gene are DFQATT and SNEGSKA (reference sequence). The CDR3 totals 13 residues. CDR3: CSASRREGNTIYF. CDR3 in DNA: TGCAGTGCTAGTCGTCGCGAGGGAAACACCATATATTTT.

Turning to this clone: A much larger clone is a single base away; this may be a read error. The V call is TRBV9, the J call TRBJ2-2, with D possibly being TRBD1 (7 bases). The CDR3 is 17 amino acids. V lost 2 bases, J lost 4 bases, and 18 bases lay in between. CDR1 and CDR2 (germline): SGDLS, YYNGEE. The CDR3 sequence: CASSVSVEGAVTGELFF. In DNA form, the CDR3 reads TGTGCCAGCAGCGTGTCAGTGGAGGGGGCAGTCACCGGGGAGCTGTTTTTT.

This clone appeared many times. The chain has TRBV10-1 and TRBJ2-4; TRBD2 agrees at 12 bases. V lost 5 bases to trimming and J lost 9 bases; unmatched junction nucleotides: 17. Germline CDR1 and CDR2: WNHNN and SYGVQD (reference sequence). The CDR3 spans 18 residues. The CDR3 sequence: CASSNPGLAGLPRVIQYF. DNA of the CDR3: TGCGCCAGCAGTAACCCGGGACTAGCGGGCCTGCCTCGTGTCATTCAGTACTTC.

This clone was found many times. This rearrangement joins TRBV28 to TRBJ1-2; 7 nucleotides match TRBD1. Germline V gene lookup returns CDR1 MDHEN and CDR2 SYDVKM. The V gene end was trimmed by 6 bases and the J gene end by 8 bases; junction bases not matched to a gene: 6. The CDR3 spans 12 residues. The CDR3 nucleotides read TGTGCCAGCAGCGGAGGGGGCGACGGCTACACCTTC. This codes for CASSGGGDGYTF.

This clone was found many times. The V call is TRBV11-1, the J call TRBJ2-7; D is perhaps TRBD1 or TRBD2 (5 bases each). Trimming stripped 2 bases from V and 2 bases from J, with 16 bases between. The V gene's germline CDR1 is SGHAT and CDR2 FQDESV (reference sequence). This CDR3 is built from 16 residues. CDR3 sequence (DNA): TGTGCCAGCAGCTTATGGGGACCGGGACCGGCCTACGAGCAGTACTTC. It codes for CASSLWGPGPAYEQYF.

This clone was seen many times. The chain is built from TRBV9 and TRBJ2-3; D ambiguous. The CDR3 totals 13 residues. Germline V gene sequence: CDR1 SGDLS, CDR2 YYNGEE. Trimming cost V 0 bases and J 3 bases, with 5 bases left between them. The CDR3 here is CASSVGGTDTQYF. The DNA of the CDR3 is TGTGCCAGCAGCGTAGGTGGGACAGATACGCAGTATTTT.

This clone was seen many times. In DNA, the CDR3 is TGTGCCAGCAGCCCCCGGACTAGCGGGAGCTCCTACAATGAGCAGTTCTTC. Amino acid sequence: CASSPRTSGSSYNEQFF. J is TRBJ2-1 and V is TRBV7-9, with TRBD2 identical over 13 bases. This CDR3 has 17 amino acids. V was clipped by 5 bases and J by 0 bases; unmatched bases: 4. The germline gives CDR1 SEHNR, CDR2 FQNEAQ (reference sequence).

Regarding this clone: This may be a read error: a much more frequent sequence differs by one nucleotide. This chain joins TRBV10-2 and TRBJ2-1, with 7 bases aligning to TRBD1. CDR3 length: 15 amino acids. With V trimmed by 3 bases and J by 7 bases, 9 bases remained unmatched. Germline CDR1 and CDR2: WSHSY and SAAADI. Written as DNA, the CDR3 is TGCGCCAGCAGTGACGAGCGACAGGGTAAGAATGAGCAGTTCTTC. This sequence encodes CASSDERQGKNEQFF.

The table lists this clone with many counts. This chain links TRBV30 with TRBJ2-5, with D unclear. The CDR3 is made up of 13 amino acids. From germline, CDR1 is GTSNPN and CDR2 SVGIG (reference sequence). Trimming took off 0 bases at V and 5 bases at J, with 10 bases between the two ends. The CDR3 reads CAWSVHLSETQYF. The CDR3 nucleotides are TGTGCCTGGAGTGTACACCTCTCCGAGACCCAGTACTTC.

This clone has a count of ten or more. The chain joins TRBV2 to TRBJ2-7; TRBD1 aligns across 12 bases. The CDR3 length is 13 residues. Germline V gives CDR1 SNHLY, CDR2 FYNNEI. Losses at the gene ends were 10 bases for V and 5 bases for J; bases not matched to a gene: 6. CDR3 DNA sequence: TGTGCCACCTCGGGACAGGGGGCTCACGAGCAGTACTTC. It yields the protein CATSGQGAHEQYF.

This clone has ten or more counts. V and J are TRBV2 and TRBJ2-7; 7 bases fit TRBD1. The CDR3 runs to 17 residues. The V gene's germline CDR1 is SNHLY and CDR2 FYNNEI. J was trimmed by 1 base and V by 8 bases; bases with no gene match: 17. CDR3 sequence: CASQQGQLSSSSYEQYF. In nucleotides, the CDR3 is TGTGCCAGCCAGCAGGGACAGCTCAGTTCCTCGTCCTACGAGCAGTACTTC.